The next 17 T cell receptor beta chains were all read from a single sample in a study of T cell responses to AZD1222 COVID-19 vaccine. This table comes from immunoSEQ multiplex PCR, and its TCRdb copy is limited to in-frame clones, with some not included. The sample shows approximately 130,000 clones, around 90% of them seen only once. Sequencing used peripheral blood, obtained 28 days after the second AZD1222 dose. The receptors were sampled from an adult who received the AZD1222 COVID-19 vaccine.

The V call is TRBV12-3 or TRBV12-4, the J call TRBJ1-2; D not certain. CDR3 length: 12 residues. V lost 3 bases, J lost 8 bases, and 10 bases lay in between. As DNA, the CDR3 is TGTGCCAGCAGTTTTGCCCCCGAGGGCTACACCTTC. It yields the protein CASSFAPEGYTF.

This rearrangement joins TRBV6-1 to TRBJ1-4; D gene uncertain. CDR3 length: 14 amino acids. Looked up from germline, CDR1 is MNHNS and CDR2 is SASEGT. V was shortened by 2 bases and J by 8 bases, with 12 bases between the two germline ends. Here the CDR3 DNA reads TGTGCCAGCAGTGAAATGTTGAGTGGGGAAAAACTGTTTTTT. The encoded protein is CASSEMLSGEKLFF.

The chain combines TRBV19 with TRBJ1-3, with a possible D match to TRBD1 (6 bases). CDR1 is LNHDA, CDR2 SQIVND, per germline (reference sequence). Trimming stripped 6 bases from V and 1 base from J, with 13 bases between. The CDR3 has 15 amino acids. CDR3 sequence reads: CASRRTAKSGNTIYF. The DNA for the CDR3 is TGTGCCAGTAGGAGGACAGCGAAATCTGGAAACACCATATATTTT.

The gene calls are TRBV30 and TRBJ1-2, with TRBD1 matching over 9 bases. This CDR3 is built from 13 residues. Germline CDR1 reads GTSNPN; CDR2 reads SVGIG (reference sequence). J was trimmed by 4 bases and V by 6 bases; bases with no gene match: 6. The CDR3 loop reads CACGDRVGYGYTF. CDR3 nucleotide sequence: TGTGCCTGCGGGGACAGGGTGGGCTATGGCTACACCTTC.

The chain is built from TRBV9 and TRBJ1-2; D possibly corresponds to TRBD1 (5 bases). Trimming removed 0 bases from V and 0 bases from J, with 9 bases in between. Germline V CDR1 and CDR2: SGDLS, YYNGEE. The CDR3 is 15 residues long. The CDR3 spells CASSVGTGPNYGYTF. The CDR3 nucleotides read TGTGCCAGCAGCGTAGGAACAGGCCCTAACTATGGCTACACCTTC. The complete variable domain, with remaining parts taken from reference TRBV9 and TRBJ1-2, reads DSGVTQTPKHLITATGQRVTLRCSPRSGDLSVYWYQQSLDQGLQFLIQYYNGEERAKGNILERFSAQQFPDLHSELNLSSLELGDSALYFCASSVGTGPNYGYTFGSGTRLTVV.

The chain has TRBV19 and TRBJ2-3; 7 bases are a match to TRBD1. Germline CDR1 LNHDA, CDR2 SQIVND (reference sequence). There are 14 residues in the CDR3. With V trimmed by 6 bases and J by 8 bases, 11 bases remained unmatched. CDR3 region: CASSTQGREGTQYF. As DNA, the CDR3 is TGTGCCAGTAGCACACAGGGGCGCGAGGGTACGCAGTATTTT.

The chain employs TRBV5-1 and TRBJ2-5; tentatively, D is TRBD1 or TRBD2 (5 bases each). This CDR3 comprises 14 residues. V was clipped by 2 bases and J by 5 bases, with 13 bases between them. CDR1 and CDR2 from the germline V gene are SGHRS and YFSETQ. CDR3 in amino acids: CASSFGAEEETQYF. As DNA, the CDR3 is TGCGCCAGCAGCTTTGGGGCGGAGGAGGAGACCCAGTACTTC.

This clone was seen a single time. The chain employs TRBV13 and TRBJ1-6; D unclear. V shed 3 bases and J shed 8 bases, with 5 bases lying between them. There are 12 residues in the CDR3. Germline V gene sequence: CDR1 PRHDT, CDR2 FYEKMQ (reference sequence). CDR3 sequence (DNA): TGTGCCAGCAGCTTGGACGATTCACCCCTCCACTTT. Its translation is CASSLDDSPLHF.

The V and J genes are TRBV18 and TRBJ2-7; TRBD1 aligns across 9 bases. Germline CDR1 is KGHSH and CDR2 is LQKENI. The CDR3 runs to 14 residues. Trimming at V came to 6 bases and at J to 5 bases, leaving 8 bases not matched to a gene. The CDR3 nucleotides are TGTGCCAGCTCGATCGACAGGGGGGATGACGAGCAGTACTTC. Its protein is CASSIDRGDDEQYF. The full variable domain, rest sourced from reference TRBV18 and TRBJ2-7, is NAGVMQNPRHLVRRRGQEARLRCSPMKGHSHVYWYRQLPEEGLKFMVYLQKENIIDESGMPKERFSAEFPKEGPSILRIQQVVRGDSAAYFCASSIDRGDDEQYFGPGTRLTVT.

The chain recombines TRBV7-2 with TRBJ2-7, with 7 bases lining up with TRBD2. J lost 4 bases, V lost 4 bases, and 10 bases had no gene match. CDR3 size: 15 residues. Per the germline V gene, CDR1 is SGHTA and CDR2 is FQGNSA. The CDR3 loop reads CASSYFEGGPYEQYF. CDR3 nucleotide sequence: TGTGCCAGCAGCTACTTCGAGGGAGGGCCGTACGAGCAGTACTTC.

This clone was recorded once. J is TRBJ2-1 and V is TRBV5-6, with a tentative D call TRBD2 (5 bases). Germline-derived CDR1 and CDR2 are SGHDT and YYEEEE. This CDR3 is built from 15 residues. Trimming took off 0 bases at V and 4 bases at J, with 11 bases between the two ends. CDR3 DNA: TGTGCCAGCAGCTTGGATTCGAGCGGTTACAATGAGCAGTTCTTC. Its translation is CASSLDSSGYNEQFF.

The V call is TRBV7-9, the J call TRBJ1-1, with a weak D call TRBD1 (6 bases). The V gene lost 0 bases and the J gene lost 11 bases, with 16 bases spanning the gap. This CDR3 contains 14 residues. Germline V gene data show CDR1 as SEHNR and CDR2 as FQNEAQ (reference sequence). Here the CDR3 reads CASSLAWVRGLAFF. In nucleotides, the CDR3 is TGTGCCAGCAGCTTAGCGTGGGTCAGGGGTTTGGCTTTCTTT.

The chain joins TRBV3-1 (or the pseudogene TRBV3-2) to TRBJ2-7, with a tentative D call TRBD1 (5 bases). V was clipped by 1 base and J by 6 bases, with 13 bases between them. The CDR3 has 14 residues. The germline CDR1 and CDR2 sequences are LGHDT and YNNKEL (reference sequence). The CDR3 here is CASSQVTGGTEQYF. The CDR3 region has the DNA TGTGCCAGCAGCCAAGTTACAGGTGGAACCGAGCAGTACTTC.

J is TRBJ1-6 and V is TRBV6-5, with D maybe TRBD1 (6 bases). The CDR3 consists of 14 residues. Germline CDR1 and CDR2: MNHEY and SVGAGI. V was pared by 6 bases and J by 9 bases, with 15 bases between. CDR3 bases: TGTGCCAGCAGCTACCCGGGGGCTGTTTCACCCCTCCACTTT. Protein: CASSYPGAVSPLHF.

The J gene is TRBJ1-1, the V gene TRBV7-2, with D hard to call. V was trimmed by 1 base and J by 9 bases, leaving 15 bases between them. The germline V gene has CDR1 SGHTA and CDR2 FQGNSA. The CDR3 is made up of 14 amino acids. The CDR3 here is CASSLVAGSRKAFF. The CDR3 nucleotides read TGTGCCAGCAGCTTAGTGGCAGGCTCCCGAAAAGCTTTCTTT.

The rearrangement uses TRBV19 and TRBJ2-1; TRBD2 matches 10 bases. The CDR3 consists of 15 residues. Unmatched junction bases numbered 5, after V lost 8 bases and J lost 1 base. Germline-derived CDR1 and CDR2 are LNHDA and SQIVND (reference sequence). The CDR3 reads CASSRLAGSYNEQFF. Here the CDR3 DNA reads TGTGCCAGTTCTCGACTAGCGGGTTCCTACAATGAGCAGTTCTTC. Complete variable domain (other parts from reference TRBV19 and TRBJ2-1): DGGITQSPKYLFRKEGQNVTLSCEQNLNHDAMYWYRQDPGQGLRLIYYSQIVNDFQKGDIAEGYSVSREKKESFPLTVTSAQKNPTAFYLCASSRLAGSYNEQFFGPGTRLTVL.

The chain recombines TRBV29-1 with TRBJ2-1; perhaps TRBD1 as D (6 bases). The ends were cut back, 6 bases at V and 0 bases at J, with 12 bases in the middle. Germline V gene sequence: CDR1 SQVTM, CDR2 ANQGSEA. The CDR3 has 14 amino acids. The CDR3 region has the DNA TGCAGCGTAAACACAGGGTCCTCCTACAATGAGCAGTTCTTC. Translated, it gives CSVNTGSSYNEQFF.